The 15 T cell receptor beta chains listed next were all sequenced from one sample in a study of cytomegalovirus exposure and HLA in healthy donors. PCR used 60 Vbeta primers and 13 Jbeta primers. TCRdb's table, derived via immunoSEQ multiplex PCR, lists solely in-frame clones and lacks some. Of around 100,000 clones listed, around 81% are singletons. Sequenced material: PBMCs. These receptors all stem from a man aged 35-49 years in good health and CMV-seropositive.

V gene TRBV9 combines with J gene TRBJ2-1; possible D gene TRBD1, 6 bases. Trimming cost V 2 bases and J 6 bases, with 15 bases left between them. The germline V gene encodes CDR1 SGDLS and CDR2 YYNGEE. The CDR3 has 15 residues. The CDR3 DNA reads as TGTGCCAGCAGCGTGCTCGGACAGACGCTCAATGAGCAGTTCTTC. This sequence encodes CASSVLGQTLNEQFF.

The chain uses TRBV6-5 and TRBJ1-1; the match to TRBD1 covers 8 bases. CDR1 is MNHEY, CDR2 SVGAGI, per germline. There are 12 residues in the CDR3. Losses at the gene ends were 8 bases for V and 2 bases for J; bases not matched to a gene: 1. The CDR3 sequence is CASGQGNTEAFF. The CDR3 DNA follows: TGTGCCAGCGGACAGGGCAACACTGAAGCTTTCTTT.

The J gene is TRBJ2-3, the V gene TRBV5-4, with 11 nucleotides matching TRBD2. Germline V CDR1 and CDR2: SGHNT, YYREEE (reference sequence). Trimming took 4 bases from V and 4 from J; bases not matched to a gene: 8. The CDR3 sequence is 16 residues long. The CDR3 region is CASSPGTSGGSDTQYF. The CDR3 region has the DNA TGTGCCAGCAGCCCGGGGACTAGCGGAGGTTCAGATACGCAGTATTTT.

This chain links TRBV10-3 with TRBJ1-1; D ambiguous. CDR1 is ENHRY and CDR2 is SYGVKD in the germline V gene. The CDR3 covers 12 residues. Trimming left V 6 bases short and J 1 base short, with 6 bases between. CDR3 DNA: TGTGCCATCAGGGGAGGGAACACTGAAGCTTTCTTT. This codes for CAIRGGNTEAFF.

The CDR3 protein is CASSEVGGATFF. The CDR3 region has the DNA TGTGCCAGCAGTGAAGTCGGAGGGGCGACTTTCTTT. The rearrangement joins TRBV6-1 to TRBJ1-1; D is possibly TRBD1 (5 bases). Germline assignment: CDR1 MNHNS and CDR2 SASEGT. The ends were cut back, 1 base at V and 12 bases at J, with 12 bases in the middle. This CDR3 spans 12 amino acids.

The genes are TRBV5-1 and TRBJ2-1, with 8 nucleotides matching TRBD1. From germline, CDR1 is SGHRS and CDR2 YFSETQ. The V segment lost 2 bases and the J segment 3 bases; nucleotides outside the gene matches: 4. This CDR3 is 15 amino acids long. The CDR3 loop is CASSLAGTGYNEQFF. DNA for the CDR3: TGCGCCAGCAGCTTAGCCGGGACAGGCTACAATGAGCAGTTCTTC.

The CDR3 sequence is CASSPRTGRETQYF. CDR3 coding DNA: TGTGCCAGCAGTCCTAGGACAGGGCGAGAGACCCAGTACTTC. The chain combines TRBV28 with TRBJ2-5, with 8 bases matching TRBD1. The CDR3 runs 14 residues. The germline V gene encodes CDR1 MDHEN and CDR2 SYDVKM. The V and J ends lost 5 bases and 4 bases, in that order; junction bases with no gene match: 6.

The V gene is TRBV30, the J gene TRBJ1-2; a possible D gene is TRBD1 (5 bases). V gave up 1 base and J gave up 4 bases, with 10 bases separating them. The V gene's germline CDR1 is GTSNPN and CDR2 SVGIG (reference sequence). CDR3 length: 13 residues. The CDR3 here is CAWSEQGGYGYTF. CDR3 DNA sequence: TGTGCCTGGAGTGAGCAGGGCGGCTATGGCTACACCTTC.

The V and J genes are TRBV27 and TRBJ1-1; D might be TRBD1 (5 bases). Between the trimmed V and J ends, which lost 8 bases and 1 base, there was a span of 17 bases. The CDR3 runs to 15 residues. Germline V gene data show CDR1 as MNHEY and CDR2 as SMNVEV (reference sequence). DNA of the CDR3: TGTGCCAGCTCGAGATCGGGGGTGAGGAACACTGAAGCTTTCTTT. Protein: CASSRSGVRNTEAFF.

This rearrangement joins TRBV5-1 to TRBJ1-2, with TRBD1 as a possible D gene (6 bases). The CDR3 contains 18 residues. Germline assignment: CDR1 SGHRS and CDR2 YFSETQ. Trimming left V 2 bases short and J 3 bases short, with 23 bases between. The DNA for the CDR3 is TGCGCCAGCAGCTTAGAAGGAGGAGGATCGGGGGGCGACTATGGCTACACCTTC. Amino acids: CASSLEGGGSGGDYGYTF.

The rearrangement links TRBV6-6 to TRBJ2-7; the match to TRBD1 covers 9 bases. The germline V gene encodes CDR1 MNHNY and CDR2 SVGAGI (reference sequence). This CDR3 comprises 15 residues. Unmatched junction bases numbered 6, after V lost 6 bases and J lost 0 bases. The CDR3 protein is CASSPTGQGSYEQYF. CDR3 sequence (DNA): TGTGCCAGCAGCCCAACGGGACAGGGCTCCTACGAGCAGTACTTC.

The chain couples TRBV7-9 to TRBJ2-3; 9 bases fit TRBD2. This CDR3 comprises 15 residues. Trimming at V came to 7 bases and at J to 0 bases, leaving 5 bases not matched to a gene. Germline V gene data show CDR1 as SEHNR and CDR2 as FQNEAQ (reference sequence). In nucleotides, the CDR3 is TGTGCCAGCACCGTCCTAGCGGGGAGCACAGATACGCAGTATTTT. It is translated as CASTVLAGSTDTQYF.

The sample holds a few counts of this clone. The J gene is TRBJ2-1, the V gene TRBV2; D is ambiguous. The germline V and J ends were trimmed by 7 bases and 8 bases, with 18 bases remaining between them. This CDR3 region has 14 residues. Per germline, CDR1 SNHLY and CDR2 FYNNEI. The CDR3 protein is CASTAASIAHEQFF. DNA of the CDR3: TGTGCCAGCACCGCGGCCTCCATAGCCCATGAGCAGTTCTTC.

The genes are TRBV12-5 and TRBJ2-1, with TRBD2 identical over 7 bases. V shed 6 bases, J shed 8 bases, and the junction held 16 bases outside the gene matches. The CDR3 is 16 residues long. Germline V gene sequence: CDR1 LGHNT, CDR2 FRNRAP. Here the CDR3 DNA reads TGTGCTAGTGGGCGCGCAAGACGGGGGGATAGTGATGAGCAGTTCTTC. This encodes CASGRARRGDSDEQFF. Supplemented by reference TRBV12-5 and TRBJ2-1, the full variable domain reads DARVTQTPRHKVTEMGQEVTMRCQPILGHNTVFWYRQTMMQGLELLAYFRNRAPLDDSGMPKDRFSAEMPDATLATLKIQPSEPRDSAVYFCASGRARRGDSDEQFFGPGTRLTVL.

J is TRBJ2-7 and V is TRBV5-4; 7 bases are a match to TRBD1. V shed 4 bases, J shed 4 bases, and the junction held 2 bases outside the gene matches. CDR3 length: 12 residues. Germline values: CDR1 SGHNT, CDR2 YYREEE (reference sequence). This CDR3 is CASSMDRYEQYF. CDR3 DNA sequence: TGTGCCAGCAGCATGGACAGGTACGAGCAGTACTTC.